A selection of T cell receptor beta chains follows, all from one sample in a study of T cells after yellow fever vaccination. TCRdb re-analysed the 5' RACE reads in MiXCR, keeping a single row per CDR3 protein. Seen here are almost 70,000 distinct CDR3 sequences, 5% to 6.5% observed once, and the top ten hold over 2%. The specimen was CD4+ T cells sorted from PBMCs, collected approximately 16 days after the first yellow fever vaccination. The receptors shown here come from a man between 18 and 35 years old who received the YFV17D yellow fever vaccine. CDR3s include the opening cysteine and the closing phenylalanine or tryptophan. Fields, in order: D gene, V gene, clone size, J gene, CDR3 protein, CDR3 DNA. A D gene is named only where the DNA matches it firmly. Clone sizes are shown as once, few, many, or a class for an expanded clone.

>TRBD1|TRBV29-1|many|TRBJ2-2
CTQTGGVGGELFF
TGCACCCAGACAGGGGGGGTCGGCGGGGAGCTGTTTTTT
>TRBD1|TRBV12-3/TRBV12-4|many|TRBJ1-5
CASSPHRGLQPQHF
TGTGCCAGCAGTCCACACAGGGGACTTCAGCCCCAGCATTTT
>-|TRBV7-2|few|TRBJ2-2
CASSLTGGDGELFF
TGTGCCAGCAGCTTAACCGGGGGTGACGGGGAGCTGTTTTTT
>-|TRBV12-3/TRBV12-4|many|TRBJ1-5
CASSLRASGYQPQHF
TGTGCCAGCAGTTTGCGGGCTTCGGGATATCAGCCCCAGCATTTT
>-|TRBV9|many|TRBJ2-2
CASSVENTGELFF
TGTGCCAGCAGCGTAGAGAACACCGGGGAGCTGTTTTTT
>-|TRBV9|many|TRBJ2-3
CASSVGPTDTQYF
TGTGCCAGCAGCGTAGGCCCCACAGATACGCAGTATTTT
>TRBD2|TRBV6-2/TRBV6-3|many|TRBJ2-5
CASSAFGLAFQETQYF
TGTGCCAGCAGTGCCTTCGGACTAGCGTTCCAAGAGACCCAGTACTTC
>-|TRBV24-1|many|TRBJ2-1
CATSGQGGRYEQFF
TGTGCCACCAGTGGGCAGGGGGGCCGGTATGAGCAGTTCTTC
>-|TRBV12-3/TRBV12-4|many|TRBJ2-1
CASIPGLRSSYNEQFF
TGTGCCAGCATACCGGGACTCCGATCGTCCTACAATGAGCAGTTCTTC
>-|TRBV30|many|TRBJ2-1
CAWSAFPTSGSYNEQFF
TGTGCCTGGAGTGCTTTCCCGACAAGCGGGTCCTACAATGAGCAGTTCTTC
>-|TRBV7-3|many|TRBJ2-2
CASSLAGPQGGELFF
TGTGCCAGCAGCTTGGCGGGACCCCAGGGCGGGGAGCTGTTTTTT
>TRBD2|TRBV20-1|many|TRBJ2-4
CSAIPGGPNIQYF
TGCAGTGCTATCCCGGGGGGGCCGAACATTCAGTACTTC
>-|TRBV10-3|many|TRBJ1-6
CAISESVNSPLHF
TGTGCCATCAGTGAGTCCGTGAATTCACCCCTCCACTTT
>-|TRBV3-1|many|TRBJ1-6
CASSRRDANSPLHF
TGTGCCAGCAGCCGCCGGGACGCTAATTCACCCCTCCACTTT
>TRBD2|TRBV4-2|many|TRBJ2-2
CASSPRQTRTSGGRGFAGELFF
TGTGCCAGCAGCCCCCGACAAACTCGGACTAGCGGGGGCCGAGGGTTCGCCGGGGAGCTGTTTTTT
>TRBD1|TRBV6-5|many|TRBJ2-1
CASSRRQGVVYEQFF
TGTGCCAGCAGCCGACGACAGGGGGTCGTTTATGAGCAGTTCTTC
>TRBD1|TRBV7-2|many|TRBJ2-3
CASSETGKTDTQYF
TGTGCCAGCAGCGAGACAGGGAAGACAGATACGCAGTATTTT
>-|TRBV6-6|many|TRBJ1-2
CASSPLDYGYTF
TGTGCCAGCAGCCCTCTCGACTATGGCTACACCTTC